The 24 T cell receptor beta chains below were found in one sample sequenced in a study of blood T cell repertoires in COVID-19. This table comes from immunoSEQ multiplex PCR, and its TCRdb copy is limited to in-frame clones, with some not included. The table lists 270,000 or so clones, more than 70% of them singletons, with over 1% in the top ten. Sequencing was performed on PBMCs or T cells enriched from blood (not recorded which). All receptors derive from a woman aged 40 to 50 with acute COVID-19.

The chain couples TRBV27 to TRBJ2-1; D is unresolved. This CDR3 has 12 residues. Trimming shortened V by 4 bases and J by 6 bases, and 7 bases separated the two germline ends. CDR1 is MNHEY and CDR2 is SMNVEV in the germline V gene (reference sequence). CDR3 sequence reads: CASSWAGNEQFF. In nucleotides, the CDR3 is TGTGCCAGCAGTTGGGCAGGCAATGAGCAGTTCTTC.

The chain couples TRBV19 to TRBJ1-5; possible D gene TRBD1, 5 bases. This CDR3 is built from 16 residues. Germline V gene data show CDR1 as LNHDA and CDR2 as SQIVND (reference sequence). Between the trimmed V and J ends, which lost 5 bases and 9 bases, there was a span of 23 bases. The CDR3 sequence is CASSPTPRAKNGPQHF. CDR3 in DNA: TGTGCCAGTAGTCCCACCCCCAGGGCCAAAAACGGGCCCCAGCATTTT. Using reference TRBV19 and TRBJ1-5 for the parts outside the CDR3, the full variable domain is DGGITQSPKYLFRKEGQNVTLSCEQNLNHDAMYWYRQDPGQGLRLIYYSQIVNDFQKGDIAEGYSVSREKKESFPLTVTSAQKNPTAFYLCASSPTPRAKNGPQHFGDGTRLSIL.

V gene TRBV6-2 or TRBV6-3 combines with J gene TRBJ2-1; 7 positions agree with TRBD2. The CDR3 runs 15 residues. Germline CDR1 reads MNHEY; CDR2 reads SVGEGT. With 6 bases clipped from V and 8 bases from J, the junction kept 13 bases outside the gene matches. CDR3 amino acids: CASSNPGWGGDEQFF. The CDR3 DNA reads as TGTGCCAGCAGCAACCCCGGCTGGGGGGGGGATGAGCAGTTCTTC.

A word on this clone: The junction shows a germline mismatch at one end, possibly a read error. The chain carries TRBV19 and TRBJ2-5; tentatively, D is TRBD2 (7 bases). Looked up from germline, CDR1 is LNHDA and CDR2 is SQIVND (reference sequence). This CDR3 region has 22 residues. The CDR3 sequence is CASPHTGGGLVVYISYKEAQYF. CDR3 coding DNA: TGTGCCAGTCCACATACTGGGGGGGGCCTCGTAGTATATATCTCATACAAAGAGGCCCAGTACTTC.

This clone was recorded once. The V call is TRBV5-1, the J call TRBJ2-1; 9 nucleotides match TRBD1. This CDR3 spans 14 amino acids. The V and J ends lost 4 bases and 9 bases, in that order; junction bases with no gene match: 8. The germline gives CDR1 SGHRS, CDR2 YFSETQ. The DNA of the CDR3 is TGCGCCAGCAGCAGGGGACAGGGAATGAGTGAGCAGTTCTTC. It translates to CASSRGQGMSEQFF.

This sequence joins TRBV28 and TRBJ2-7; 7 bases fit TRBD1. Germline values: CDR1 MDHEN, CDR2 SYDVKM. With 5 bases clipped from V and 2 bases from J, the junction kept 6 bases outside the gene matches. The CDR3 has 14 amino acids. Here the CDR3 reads CASSTDRVAYEQYV. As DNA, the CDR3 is TGTGCCAGCAGTACCGACAGGGTCGCCTACGAGCAGTACGTC.

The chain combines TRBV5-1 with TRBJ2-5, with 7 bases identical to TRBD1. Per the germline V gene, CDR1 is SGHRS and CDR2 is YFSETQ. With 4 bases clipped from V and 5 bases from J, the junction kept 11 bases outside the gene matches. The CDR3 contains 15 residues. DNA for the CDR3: TGCGCCAGCAGCACCCCCGGACAGGCTTCGGAGACCCAGTACTTC. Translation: CASSTPGQASETQYF.

CDR3 loop: CAWSVARFQETQYF. In DNA form, the CDR3 reads TGTGCCTGGAGTGTGGCCAGGTTCCAAGAGACCCAGTACTTC. The chain is built from TRBV30 and TRBJ2-5, with D uncertain. Per the germline V gene, CDR1 is GTSNPN and CDR2 is SVGIG (reference sequence). Deletions cut 0 bases from V and 1 base from J, with 9 bases between. There are 14 residues in the CDR3.

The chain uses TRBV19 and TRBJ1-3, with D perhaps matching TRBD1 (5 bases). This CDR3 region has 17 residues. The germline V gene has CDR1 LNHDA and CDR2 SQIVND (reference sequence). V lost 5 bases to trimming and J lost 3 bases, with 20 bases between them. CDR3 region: CASSPGVGRRGGNTIYF. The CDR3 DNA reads TGTGCCAGTAGTCCTGGTGTGGGGCGGAGAGGTGGAAACACCATATATTTT.

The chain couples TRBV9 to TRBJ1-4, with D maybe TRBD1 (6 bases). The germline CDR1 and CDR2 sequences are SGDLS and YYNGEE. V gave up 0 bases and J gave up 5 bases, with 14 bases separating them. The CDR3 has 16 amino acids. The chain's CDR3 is CASSVGVAGANEKLFF. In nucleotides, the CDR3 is TGTGCCAGCAGCGTAGGAGTAGCGGGGGCGAATGAAAAACTGTTTTTT.

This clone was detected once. The CDR3 DNA reads as TGTGCCAGCAGTGGGACCTGGGGGGGCCCCCCCTATTACAATGAGCAGTTCTTC. Protein sequence: CASSGTWGGPPYYNEQFF. The chain is built from TRBV28 and TRBJ2-1; D is possibly TRBD2 (7 bases). V was pared by 5 bases and J by 4 bases, with 24 bases between. Germline assignment: CDR1 MDHEN and CDR2 SYDVKM. The CDR3 has 18 amino acids. The entire variable domain, with the rest obtained from reference TRBV28 and TRBJ2-1, is as follows: DVKVTQSSRYLVKRTGEKVFLECVQDMDHENMFWYRQDPGLGLRLIYFSYDVKMKEKGDIPEGYSVSREKKERFSLILESASTNQTSMYLCASSGTWGGPPYYNEQFFGPGTRLTVL.

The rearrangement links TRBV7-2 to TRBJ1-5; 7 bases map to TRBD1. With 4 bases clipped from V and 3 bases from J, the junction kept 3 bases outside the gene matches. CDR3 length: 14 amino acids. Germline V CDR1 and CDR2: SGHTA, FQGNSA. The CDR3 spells CASSWGQFNQPQHF. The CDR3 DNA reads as TGTGCCAGCAGCTGGGGACAGTTCAATCAGCCCCAGCATTTT.

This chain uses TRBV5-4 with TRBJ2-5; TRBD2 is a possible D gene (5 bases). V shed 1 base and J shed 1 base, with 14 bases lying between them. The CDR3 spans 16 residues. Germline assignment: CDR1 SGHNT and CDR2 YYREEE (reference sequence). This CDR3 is CASSLWVTRGQETQYF. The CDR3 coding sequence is TGTGCCAGCAGCTTGTGGGTAACTCGGGGCCAAGAGACCCAGTACTTC.

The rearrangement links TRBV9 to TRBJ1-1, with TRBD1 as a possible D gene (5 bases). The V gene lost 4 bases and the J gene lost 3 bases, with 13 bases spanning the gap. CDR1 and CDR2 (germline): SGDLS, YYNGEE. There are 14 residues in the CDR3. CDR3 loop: CASSISTGYTEAFF. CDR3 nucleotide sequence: TGTGCCAGCAGCATCTCAACAGGATACACTGAAGCTTTCTTT.

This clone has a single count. This CDR3 is CASSSPEAGGEQFF. The CDR3 DNA reads TGTGCCAGCAGTTCCCCTGAAGCAGGGGGTGAGCAGTTCTTC. V gene TRBV27 combines with J gene TRBJ2-1; 7 bases line up with TRBD1. The CDR3 extends over 14 amino acids. V shed 4 bases, J shed 9 bases, and the junction held 9 bases outside the gene matches. Per germline, CDR1 MNHEY and CDR2 SMNVEV (reference sequence).

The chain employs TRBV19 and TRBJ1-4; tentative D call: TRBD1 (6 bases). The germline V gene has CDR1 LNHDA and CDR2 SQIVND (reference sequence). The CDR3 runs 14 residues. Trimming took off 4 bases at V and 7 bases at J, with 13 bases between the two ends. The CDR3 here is CASSKQGGFEKLFF. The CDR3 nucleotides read TGTGCCAGTAGTAAACAGGGTGGTTTTGAAAAACTGTTTTTT.

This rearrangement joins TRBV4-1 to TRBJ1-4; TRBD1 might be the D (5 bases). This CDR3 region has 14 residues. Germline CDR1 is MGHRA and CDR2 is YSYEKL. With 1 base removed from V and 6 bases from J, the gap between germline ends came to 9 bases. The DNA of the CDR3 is TGCGCCAGCAGCCAAGGGGGCGGATATGAAAAACTGTTTTTT. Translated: CASSQGGGYEKLFF.

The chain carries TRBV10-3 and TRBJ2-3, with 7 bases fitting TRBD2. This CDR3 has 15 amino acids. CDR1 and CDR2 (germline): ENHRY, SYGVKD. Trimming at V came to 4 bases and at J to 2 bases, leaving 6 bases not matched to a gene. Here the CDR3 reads CAISGASGYTDTQYF. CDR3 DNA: TGTGCCATCAGTGGTGCTAGCGGATACACAGATACGCAGTATTTT.

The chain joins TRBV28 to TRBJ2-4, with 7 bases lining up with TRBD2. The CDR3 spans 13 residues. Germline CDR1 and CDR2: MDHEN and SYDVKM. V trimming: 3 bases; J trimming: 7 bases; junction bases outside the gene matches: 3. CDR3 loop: CASSFSGGNIQYF. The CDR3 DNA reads TGTGCCAGCAGTTTTTCGGGGGGTAACATTCAGTACTTC.

As DNA, the CDR3 is TGTGCCAGCAGCTTAGGTATAGCGGGAGGGCCGATGGAGACCCAGTACTTC. This codes for CASSLGIAGGPMETQYF. The V gene is TRBV7-9, the J gene TRBJ2-5, with 11 nucleotides matching TRBD2. Germline loops: CDR1 SEHNR, CDR2 FQNEAQ (reference sequence). V gave up 1 base and J gave up 5 bases; unmatched junction bases: 9. CDR3 length: 17 residues.

DNA of the CDR3: TGTGCCAGCAGGGGGCAGCGATCACCCCTCCACTTT. Its protein is CASRGQRSPLHF. The rearrangement uses TRBV6-5 and TRBJ1-6; D is possibly TRBD1 (5 bases). The CDR3 totals 12 residues. Deletions cut 6 bases from V and 10 bases from J, with 10 bases between. Germline V lookup: CDR1 MNHEY, CDR2 SVGAGI.

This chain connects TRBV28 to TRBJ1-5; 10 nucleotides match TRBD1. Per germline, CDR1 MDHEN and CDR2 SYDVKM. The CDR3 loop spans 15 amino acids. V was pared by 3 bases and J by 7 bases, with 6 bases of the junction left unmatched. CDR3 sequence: CASSFGTGEGQPQHF. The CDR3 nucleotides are TGTGCCAGCAGTTTCGGGACAGGGGAAGGGCAGCCCCAGCATTTT.

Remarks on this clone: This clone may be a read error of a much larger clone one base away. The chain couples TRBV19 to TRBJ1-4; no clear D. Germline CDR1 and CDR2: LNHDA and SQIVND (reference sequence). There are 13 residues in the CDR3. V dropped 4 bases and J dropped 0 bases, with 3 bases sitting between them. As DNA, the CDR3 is TGTGCCAGTAGTACTGCAACTAATGAAAAACTGTTTTTT. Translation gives CASSTATNEKLFF.

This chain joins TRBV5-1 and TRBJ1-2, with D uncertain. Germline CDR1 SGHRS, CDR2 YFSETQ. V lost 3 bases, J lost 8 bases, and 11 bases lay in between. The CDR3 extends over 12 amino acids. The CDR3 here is CASSSLGEGYTF. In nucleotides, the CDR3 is TGCGCCAGCAGCTCCCTCGGGGAGGGCTACACCTTC.